Only one count was recorded for the clone carrying this TCR beta chain. The source of the sample is a study of T cells in Graves' hyperthyroidism and ophthalmopathy. Those with hyperthyroidism were 18 to 65 years old, newly diagnosed, and ill for under 2 months. It was RNA transcripts that yielded the amplified TCR beta CDR3 regions. The TCR CDR3 was amplified in a first-round RT-PCR using the HTBI primer set. TCRdb reanalysed the multiplex PCR reads using MiXCR and keeps one entry per CDR3 protein. The data hold approximately 600,000 distinct CDR3 sequences, with over 11% observed a single time. This CDR3 comprises 13 residues. J lost 5 bases, V lost 2 bases, and 3 bases had no gene match. In germline, CDR1 is GTSNPN, CDR2 SVGIG (reference sequence).

This sequence was found in a woman between 25 and 40 years old with Graves' hyperthyroidism that later progressed to Graves' ophthalmopathy. Sequenced sample: blood. V and J are TRBV30 and TRBJ1-2; 9 bases fit TRBD1. This CDR3 reads CAWSNGQGYGYTF. Written as DNA, the CDR3 is TGTGCCTGGAGTAACGGACAGGGGTATGGCTACACCTTC. Full variable domain (outside the CDR3, taken from reference TRBV30 and TRBJ1-2): SQTIHQWPATLVQPVGSPLSLECTVEGTSNPNLYWYRQAAGRGLQLLFYSVGIGQISSEVPQNLSASRPQDRQFILSSKKLLLSDSGFYLCAWSNGQGYGYTFGSGTRLTVV.